Presented here are 7 T cell receptor beta chains from one specimen sequenced in a study of T cells in Graves' hyperthyroidism and ophthalmopathy. Researchers took RNA transcripts and amplified the TCR beta CDR3 regions from them. The HTBI primer set drove a first-round RT-PCR of the TCR CDR3. TCRdb reprocessed the multiplex PCR reads with MiXCR, giving one entry per CDR3 protein. This sample has 500,000 to 650,000 distinct CDR3 sequences, with nearly 20% found just once. The source material was blood. All receptors derive from a man in his forties or fifties with Graves' ophthalmopathy.

This rearrangement joins TRBV28 to TRBJ2-7, with TRBD2 matching 7 bases. The V gene end was trimmed by 11 bases and the J gene end by 3 bases; junction bases not matched to a gene: 13. The CDR3 consists of 14 residues. The germline CDR1 and CDR2 sequences are MDHEN and SYDVKM. The CDR3 DNA reads as TGTGCCGGCACCTCGGGGGAGGGCCTCTACGAGCAGTACTTC. It translates to CAGTSGEGLYEQYF.

In its sample, this clonotype was seen once. The J gene is TRBJ2-7, the V gene TRBV20-1, with a tentative D call TRBD1 (6 bases). V shed 4 bases and J shed 7 bases, with 14 bases lying between them. The germline V gene has CDR1 DFQATT and CDR2 SNEGSKA (reference sequence). The CDR3 spans 12 residues. The DNA of the CDR3 is TGCAGTGCTACCTACAGGGAAAGAGAGCAGTACTTC. It translates to CSATYREREQYF.

The sample holds many counts of this clonotype. This chain connects TRBV3-1 to TRBJ2-3; TRBD2 matches at 7 bases. Germline lookup yields CDR1 LGHDT and CDR2 YNNKEL (reference sequence). V was clipped by 2 bases and J by 3 bases; unmatched bases: 5. The CDR3 extends over 15 amino acids. Written as DNA, the CDR3 is TGTGCCAGCAGCCAATCACTAGCGCAGACAGATACGCAGTATTTT. Its translation: CASSQSLAQTDTQYF.

Note on this clonotype: Compared with germline, one end of the junction differs, possibly owing to a read error. The genes are TRBV9 and TRBJ2-1; 13 nucleotides line up with TRBD2. CDR1 SGDLS and CDR2 YYNGEE come from the germline V gene. The CDR3 is 16 amino acids. The CDR3 loop is CASSVGTSGRANGQFF. The CDR3 nucleotides read TGTGCCAGCAGCGTAGGAACTAGCGGGAGGGCCAATGGGCAGTTCTTC.

The rearrangement uses TRBV29-1 and TRBJ2-1; 8 bases are a match to TRBD2. CDR3 length: 16 residues. V lost 5 bases to trimming and J lost 4 bases; unmatched junction nucleotides: 13. Germline assignment: CDR1 SQVTM and CDR2 ANQGSEA. CDR3 region: CSVYDIGTGGYNEQFF. DNA for the CDR3: TGCAGCGTTTACGATATTGGGACGGGAGGGTACAATGAGCAGTTCTTC.

There are a few counts of this clonotype. The chain recombines TRBV3-1 with TRBJ2-3, with 11 nucleotides matching TRBD2. Losses at the gene ends were 4 bases for V and 1 base for J; bases not matched to a gene: 10. CDR1 and CDR2 (germline): LGHDT, YNNKEL (reference sequence). The length of the CDR3 is 18 residues. The CDR3 DNA follows: TGTGCCAGCAGCCCCTCCCCAGCGACTAGCGGGGGCACAGATACGCAGTATTTT. Its protein is CASSPSPATSGGTDTQYF.

This clonotype was detected a few times. This sequence joins TRBV19 and TRBJ2-1; D is unclear. The CDR3 sequence is 14 residues long. The germline V gene encodes CDR1 LNHDA and CDR2 SQIVND (reference sequence). The germline V and J ends were trimmed by 3 bases and 3 bases, with 9 bases remaining between them. This CDR3 is CASSMWVGYNEQFF. The CDR3 region has the DNA TGTGCCAGTAGTATGTGGGTAGGCTACAATGAGCAGTTCTTC.